These T cell receptor beta chains were read from a single sample in a study of T cell responses to AZD1222 COVID-19 vaccine. TCRdb keeps only in-frame clones here, not all; method: immunoSEQ multiplex PCR. The repertoire holds about 130,000 clones, with about 90% as singletons. The sample consisted of peripheral blood, taken on day 0 of AZD1222 vaccination. These receptors were collected from an adult in good health. The CDR3 runs from the conserved cysteine through the conserved F or W. D genes are given only for firm matches. Not all rows give a size; the values are once, few, many and, for expanded clones, a class.

NA,NA,TRBV7-9,TRBJ2-2,TGTGCCAGCAGCCTCCCGGGACTGGGCGGGGAGCTGTTTTTT,CASSLPGLGGELFF
NA,NA,TRBV11-2,TRBJ2-3,TGTGCCAGCAGCTTCCACTACCTTCGGGGGATTAGAGCAGATACGCAGTATTTT,CASSFHYLRGIRADTQYF
TRBD1,NA,TRBV6-5,TRBJ2-7,TGTGCCAGCAGTTCCGCCCTGACAGGGATCTACGAGCAGTACTTC,CASSSALTGIYEQYF
NA,NA,TRBV6-5,TRBJ1-1,TGTGCCAGCAGTTACTCGGACAGAGACACTGAAGCTTTCTTT,CASSYSDRDTEAFF
NA,NA,TRBV7-9,TRBJ2-5,TGTGCCAGCAGCCTCACGATGGAGACCCAGTACTTC,CASSLTMETQYF
NA,once,TRBV7-6,TRBJ2-7,TGTGCCAGCAGCTTAGCGGGGGACGGGGGATCCTACGAGCAGTACTTC,CASSLAGDGGSYEQYF
NA,NA,TRBV18,TRBJ2-2,TGTGCCAGCTCCCCCGGGACCACGAACACCGGGGAGCTGTTTTTT,CASSPGTTNTGELFF
NA,NA,TRBV6-4,TRBJ2-3,TGTGCCAGCAGTGACGGTGGGAGCACAGATACGCAGTATTTT,CASSDGGSTDTQYF
NA,NA,TRBV19,TRBJ2-1,TGTGCCAGTAGTCCCATCTCCTACAATGAGCAGTTCTTC,CASSPISYNEQFF
NA,NA,TRBV25-1,TRBJ1-5,TGTGCCAGCAGTGCGGTGGGTAGCAATCAGCCCCAGCATTTT,CASSAVGSNQPQHF
NA,NA,TRBV18,TRBJ1-2,TGTGCCAGCTCACAGGCCAGCTACTATGGCTACACCTTC,CASSQASYYGYTF
NA,once,TRBV6-5,TRBJ2-7,TGTGCCAGCAGTCTTCAGTTATGGGGCGGGTACGAGCAGTACTTC,CASSLQLWGGYEQYF
NA,once,TRBV15,TRBJ2-3,TGTGCCACCAGCAGAGGGAGGGCCGTGACAGATACGCAGTATTTT,CATSRGRAVTDTQYF
NA,NA,TRBV19,TRBJ2-3,TGTGCCAGCACCCCAGCAGAAGGGGCTGGAGATACGCAGTATTTT,CASTPAEGAGDTQYF
NA,NA,TRBV19,TRBJ2-3,TGTGCCAGTAGTATTCAGGGGTCAGATACGCAGTATTTT,CASSIQGSDTQYF
NA,NA,TRBV11-2,TRBJ1-2,TGTGCCAGCAGCTTAAGGCCCTCCGATTATGGCTACACCTTC,CASSLRPSDYGYTF
NA,NA,TRBV5-4,TRBJ1-1,TGTGCCAGCAGCTCGGGAAGTATCGGGGGTACTGAAGCTTTCTTT,CASSSGSIGGTEAFF
NA,NA,TRBV11-3,TRBJ1-6,TGTGCCAGCCCCCCCCACAGGGTTAATTCACCCCTCCACTTT,CASPPHRVNSPLHF
NA,NA,TRBV19,TRBJ1-3,TGTGCCAGTAGTAAAAAGGTCGACTCTGGAAACACCATATATTTT,CASSKKVDSGNTIYF
NA,NA,TRBV5-5,TRBJ1-1,TGTGCCAGCGCTGGGCTTGGGGGGTACACTGAAGCTTTCTTT,CASAGLGGYTEAFF
TRBD1,NA,TRBV27,TRBJ1-1,TGTGCCAGCAGTTTATCGGAGGCAGGGGGGCGAACTGAAGCTTTCTTT,CASSLSEAGGRTEAFF
NA,NA,TRBV7-7,TRBJ1-3,TGTGCTAGCAGCTCCCGCCCCGGAAACACCATATATTTT,CASSSRPGNTIYF
NA,NA,TRBV19,TRBJ1-1,TGTGCCAGTAGTATACGGCGGACGCTGAACACTGAAGCTTTCTTT,CASSIRRTLNTEAFF
TRBD1,few,TRBV6-2/TRBV6-3,TRBJ1-2,TGTGCCAGCAGTTACGGGATGACAGGGCCTGATGGCTACACCTTC,CASSYGMTGPDGYTF
NA,once,TRBV4-3,TRBJ2-5,TGCGCCAGCAGCCAAGCCATGGAAGAGACCCAGTACTTC,CASSQAMEETQYF
NA,NA,TRBV3-1/TRBV3-2,TRBJ2-1,TGTGCCAGCAGCCCGCAACTTGGGTTTGGCGAGCAGTTCTTC,CASSPQLGFGEQFF
NA,NA,TRBV6-2/TRBV6-3,TRBJ2-7,TGTGCCAGCAGCTTAGGGGTGGCCTACGAGCAGTACTTC,CASSLGVAYEQYF
TRBD1,NA,TRBV4-3,TRBJ1-6,TGCGCCAGCAGCCGCTTAACAGGGGATCTTAATTCACCCCTCCACTTT,CASSRLTGDLNSPLHF
TRBD1,NA,TRBV27,TRBJ1-4,TGTGCCAGCAGTTTTAGCAGGGGGCTAGCAACTAATGAAAAACTGTTTTTT,CASSFSRGLATNEKLFF
TRBD1,NA,TRBV6-1,TRBJ2-7,TGTGCCAGCAATGAATGGACAGGGCGCCAAGACGAGCAGTACTTC,CASNEWTGRQDEQYF
TRBD2,NA,TRBV30,TRBJ2-5,TGTGCCGGTAGACTAGCGGGGGAGACCCAGTACTTC,CAGRLAGETQYF
TRBD2,NA,TRBV27,TRBJ2-3,TGTGCCAGCAGTCTGGGACTAGCGGGGGAGTTGACAGATACGCAGTATTTT,CASSLGLAGELTDTQYF
NA,NA,TRBV27,TRBJ2-3,TGTGCCAGCAGTTTAATGGTCGTAGGCACAGATACGCAGTATTTT,CASSLMVVGTDTQYF
NA,NA,TRBV27,TRBJ2-2,TGTGCCAGCACCCCCGGGTCCCTAGGCTCCGGGGAGCTGTTTTTT,CASTPGSLGSGELFF
NA,NA,TRBV10-1,TRBJ1-1,TGCGCCAGCAGCGCCGACACTGAAGCTTTCTTT,CASSADTEAFF
NA,NA,TRBV23-1,TRBJ1-1,TGCGCCAGCAGTCATCATCTGGGATGGATGAACACTGAAGCTTTCTTT,CASSHHLGWMNTEAFF
TRBD1,NA,TRBV11-2,TRBJ1-2,TGTGCCAGCAGCTTAGTGCAGGGGGCGTATGGCTACACCTTC,CASSLVQGAYGYTF
TRBD2,NA,TRBV4-3,TRBJ2-7,TGCGCCAGCAGCCAAGGATGGGCGGGGGGAGCCTACGAGCAGTACTTC,CASSQGWAGGAYEQYF
NA,NA,TRBV28,TRBJ1-5,TGTGCCAGCAGTTTATTCGAGGCGATGGGCAGGGCCCAGCATTTT,CASSLFEAMGRAQHF
TRBD1,NA,TRBV5-1,TRBJ1-1,TGCGCCAGCAGCCCCCTCCAGGGGGGTCGGAACACTGAAGCTTTCTTT,CASSPLQGGRNTEAFF
TRBD1,NA,TRBV7-2,TRBJ2-5,TGTGCCAGCAGCACGGACAGGGTCCAAGAGACCCAGTACTTC,CASSTDRVQETQYF
TRBD2,NA,TRBV9,TRBJ2-1,TGTGCCAGCAGCACAGGACTAGCGGGGGGGCAGTATGAGCAGTTCTTC,CASSTGLAGGQYEQFF
TRBD1,NA,TRBV15,TRBJ1-5,TGTGCCACCAGCACCCGGACAGGGTACGATCAGCCCCAGCATTTT,CATSTRTGYDQPQHF
TRBD1,once,TRBV5-1,TRBJ2-1,TGCGCCAGCAGCCGGGACAGAGACCACGCCAATGAGCAGTTCTTC,CASSRDRDHANEQFF
TRBD1,NA,TRBV6-5,TRBJ1-6,TGTGCCAGCAGTTACGCAGGGACAGGGGGTTCACCCCTCCACTTT,CASSYAGTGGSPLHF
TRBD1,NA,TRBV7-8,TRBJ2-7,TGTGCCAGCAGCTTAGCATATTCCGGGACAGGGGTGGACGAGCAGTACTTC,CASSLAYSGTGVDEQYF
TRBD1,NA,TRBV5-1,TRBJ2-2,TGCGCCAGCAGCTTGACTAGGACAGGAGATAACACCGGGGAGCTGTTTTTT,CASSLTRTGDNTGELFF
NA,NA,TRBV19,TRBJ1-6,TGTGCCAGTTCGGGACAATATAATTCACCCCTCCACTTT,CASSGQYNSPLHF
TRBD1,once,TRBV29-1,TRBJ1-2,TGCAGCGTGGCGACAGGGGGATATGGCTACACCTTC,CSVATGGYGYTF
NA,NA,TRBV23-1,TRBJ2-4,TGCGCCAGCATGGGGACGGACCTCCTCCTAGCCAAAAACATTCAGTACTTC,CASMGTDLLLAKNIQYF
NA,NA,TRBV27,TRBJ1-2,TGTGCCAGCACTCGCCGGGGGGGGTTCTACGGCTACACCTTC,CASTRRGGFYGYTF
TRBD2,NA,TRBV6-4,TRBJ2-3,TGTGCCAGCAGTGTAAATAGCGGGGGGCGCACAGATACGCAGTATTTT,CASSVNSGGRTDTQYF
TRBD1,once,TRBV7-2,TRBJ2-1,TGTGCCAGCTCACGAGGGGGCGAGTACAATGAGCAGTTCTTC,CASSRGGEYNEQFF
TRBD1,NA,TRBV4-3,TRBJ1-2,TGCGCCAGCAGCCAAGATCAGGGGGATCGTGGCTACACCTTC,CASSQDQGDRGYTF
TRBD2,NA,TRBV6-5,TRBJ2-5,TGTGCCAGCAGTAGCGGGGGGGCCGGAGAAGAGACCCAGTACTTC,CASSSGGAGEETQYF